What follows describes a single TCR beta chain. Its antigen remains unidentified. Per-base quality was not reported, and no clone a single base away is much larger than it. The data derive from a study of cytomegalovirus exposure and HLA in healthy donors (dated by TCRdb to 2015 to 2018). Broadly, across the study: According to an earlier analysis of 450 to 650 of the donors, about 170 million T cells yielded 90 million to 130 million unique TCR beta sequences and approximately 300 Gb of sequence data. An early release that covered about 600 HLA-typed donors contained approximately 300 gigabases of sequencing data and around 80 million unique TCR sequences. Typing coverage varied by locus: about 620-640 donors for A, B, C, DRB1 and DQB1; approximately 500 for DQA1; around 570 for DPA1; fewer than 480 for DPB1. To decide whether each TCR beta V gene segment behaved as functional or pseudogenic, an earlier analysis of fewer than 750 of the donors relied on high-throughput TCR beta sequencing. Donor age, sex, ethnicity and CMV serostatus were collected together with the repertoire data. The later analysis used no new phenotypic data to find candidate immune exposures, relying instead on TCR beta sequences and their occurrence across donors. The study aimed to test whether cataloging public T cell receptors could reveal signatures of past pathogen exposure. A separate validation cohort of more than 100 different subjects was used in addition to the roughly 640-subject first cohort. Every repertoire in the discovery cohort had been generated on one and the same sequencing platform. High-throughput TCR immunosequencing, statistical association of individual TCRs with disease status, and machine learning were combined to predict cytomegalovirus infection status. A later analysis re-examined previously published TCR beta repertoires from roughly 720 donors and added high-resolution HLA genotyping to investigate patterns of TCR occurrence. Using immunosequencing, the study profiled T cell repertoires from about 620 subjects and related those repertoires to cytomegalovirus serostatus. Class I and class II HLA loci were covered by the typing at four-digit resolution. Across 300 to 500 genotyped donors of the cohort, an average of roughly 250,000 unique TCR beta nucleotide sequences per donor were sequenced, and roughly a sixth of those sequences were non-productive. A later genetic analysis took genome-wide SNP genotypes for about 55% of the roughly 670 donors and used that subset as a discovery cohort. Roughly five DR-DQ haplotypes were handled as single units for association and clustering because linkage in the cohort was strong. Among the approximately 420 genotyped donors, around 81% belonged to the genetic ancestry cluster associated with self-reported Caucasian donors.

The cohort was made up of about 670 healthy bone marrow donors. All cohort members were sampled while nominally healthy, although unrecorded immune exposures were likely present. The donor tested CMV seronegative, placing the donor among the 300 to 400 seronegative members of the cohort. A peripheral blood sample was provided by each donor, and peripheral blood mononuclear cells were used for TCR beta sequencing. The Qiagen DNeasy Blood Extraction Kit was used to extract genomic DNA from the blood cell samples. Preparation of the library involved the immunoSEQ multiplex PCR assay. For the multiplex PCR, a mixture combining 60 forward primers for TCR Vbeta segments and 13 reverse primers for TCR Jbeta segments was used. A multiplex PCR assay on genomic DNA amplified the CDR3 region of rearranged TCR beta genes. The amplified TCR beta libraries were sequenced on the Illumina HiSeq System as 87-base-pair reads. The study's own analysis went as follows. In a later analysis, around 80 million unique TCR beta chains were counted across the approximately 640 repertoires, and around 11 million of these chains were shared by at least two donors. Raw reads were error-corrected and collapsed into unique sequences with a nearest-neighbor algorithm that merged closely related sequences to remove PCR and sequencing errors. V, D and J gene segments were assigned by aligning CDR3 sequences to IMGT reference sequences. For a sequence to be retained, at least a six-nucleotide match to both a V gene segment and a J gene segment was required. A rearrangement counted as productive if the CDR3 had no stop codons and remained in frame with V and J, and every other rearrangement counted as non-productive. CDR3 was defined according to IMGT convention as the region running from the second conserved V-encoded cysteine to the conserved J-encoded phenylalanine. The earlier analysis of 587 of the donors excluded sequences that lacked an unambiguous match to a single V gene segment. An earlier analysis of just under 600 of the donors called V segments functional above 56.7% productive rearrangements and segregating when the between-donor standard deviation exceeded 5%. To diagnose cytomegalovirus status from the catalog of TCR beta chain sequences, a statistical classification framework was built. In a later analysis, V and J genes were assigned by comparing TCR nucleotide sequences against IMGT/GENE-DB human TR gene sequences. The TCRdist pipeline was used in a later analysis to assign CDR3 sequences and most-parsimonious VDJ recombination scenarios. In a later analysis, each TCR beta chain was defined by its CDR3 amino acid sequence together with its V-gene family, and reads without a unique V-gene family were excluded. As a way to deal with suspected cross-contamination and a sequencing artifact, a later analysis dropped 450 to 600 nucleotide sequences that were highly shared and had low generation probability. A later analysis calculated a clonal expansion index for each public chain from normalized within-repertoire ranks of inferred template counts. In a later analysis, generation probabilities were computed using a VDJ recombination model fitted to out-of-frame rearrangements, and the results were checked against IGoR. In a later analysis, hypergeometric tests were used to score TCR-TCR, TCR-HLA and TCR-CMV co-occurrence, with a repertoire-size bias correction applied to TCR pairs. A later analysis estimated false discovery rates by permuting HLA or CMV assignments 20 times. In a later analysis, co-occurring TCRs were grouped using DBSCAN, with TCRdist sequence similarity added in when clustering inside HLA-allele-positive subsets. Co-occurrence clustering excluded repertoires with fewer than 30,000 or more than 120,000 public chains, plus five with anomalous nucleotide sharing. The table comes from immuneACCESS by way of TCRdb, which keeps in-frame sequences with V and J called. Part of the clones is missing from these tables; in studies checked, under half for an unresolved V gene and the rest for unknown reasons. D and trimming come from the DNA, and the V and J calls and clone size come from that table. The table for this sample lists about 160,000 clones; around nine tenths of them were counted only once. In total, the top ten clones hold under 0.95% of the sample.

The paper's findings and limits, for the study overall: In a later analysis, several top co-occurrence clusters were reported to appear linked to parvovirus B19, influenza, CMV and Epstein-Barr virus. An earlier analysis of approximately 590 of the donors showed that most TCR beta V segments appeared in productive rearrangements either about 87% or about 30% of the time, which broadly matched IMGT annotations. It was suggested by the authors that the approach could potentially be generalized to other disease states and immunological phenotypes. In a later analysis, TCR association rates were found to vary across HLA loci, with the most associated TCRs seen for DRB1 alleles and the fewest for HLA-C alleles. A later analysis found that most CMV-associated TCR beta chains appeared HLA-restricted, with HLA associations seemingly driven largely by CMV exposure. The study listed 150 to 200 TCR beta chains as associated with cytomegalovirus. The 87-base-pair reads could not distinguish some IMGT-functional V segments, including TRBV6-2 and TRBV6-3, so those segments were excluded. Immune exposure information for the cohort was limited to CMV serostatus. A later analysis found that HLA-associated TCR beta chains were more clonally expanded and had lower generation probabilities than equally common non-associated chains. Linkage disequilibrium might explain the correlated functional status among segregating V segments, but an unknown experimental factor could not be ruled out. A group of highly shared sequence variants was considered likely to be a technical artifact of the sequencing pipeline. Roughly uniform sequencing depth across donors was assumed in presence/absence analyses, although this assumption may not hold. A further reported finding was that TCR beta sequences accurately predicted the HLA-A and HLA-B alleles for most subjects in the first cohort. In vitro tests confirmed that three of the cytomegalovirus-associated TCR beta chains recognize cytomegalovirus antigens. Because counts were too low, about 17 rarely observed V segments, including chromosome 9 orphons, were excluded from the earlier analysis of some 590 of the donors. While some public TCRs were present in many individuals, most TCR sequences turned up only very rarely across donors. Specific HLA alleles were associated with some 15,000 TCR beta sequences at a false discovery rate of 0.05 in a later analysis. In a later genetic analysis, a missense DCLRE1C variant was associated with V-gene and J-gene trimming of TCR beta chains, and the association was replicated in an independent cohort. In both the original and validation cohorts, the classifier was reported to diagnose cytomegalovirus status with high specificity and sensitivity. When HLA alleles, especially DR and DQ, strongly co-occurred, attributing TCR associations to individual alleles was difficult. HLA typing was unavailable for some donors at each locus, so association tests used only the typed subset. Compared with the roughly 670-donor mean, donors in an Asian-associated ancestry cluster had fewer N-insertions in productive TCRs, according to a later genetic analysis. This cohort had only TCR beta chains sequenced, and the lack of alpha or paired-chain data limited which features could be detected.

CDR1 and CDR2 (KGHSH, LQKENI) derive from the germline V gene. Trimming costs V 3 bases and J 0 bases, and their ends lie 10 bases apart. The CDR3 sequence holds 15 residues, the cysteine and phenylalanine included. The DNA shown is the 45-base CDR3, in frame from base 1. This TCR derives from a woman aged 30 to 39 in good health and CMV-seronegative. The sequencing input was PBMCs. The chain uses TRBV18 and TRBJ2-3; the D gene is perhaps TRBD2, from 6 matching bases. The CDR3 here reads CASSPGSSSTDTQYF. The DNA is TGTGCCAGCTCACCCGGGAGCTCTAGCACAGATACGCAGTATTTT.